The TCR beta chain under discussion was sequenced for a study of radiation and T cells in renal cell carcinoma. Study results and limitations: Pretreatment tumor biopsies were lacking, so baseline clonotypes are unknown. From baseline, blood top tumor clonotypes peaked at 2 weeks post-radiation.

Specified time point: blood 4 weeks post-SBRT, at nephrectomy. Treatment here: 15 Gy SBRT to primary tumor, nephrectomy 4 weeks later. Nephrectomy followed 15 Gy stereotactic body radiation by 4 weeks. Generated by immunoSEQ multiplex PCR, the TCRdb table keeps only in-frame clones and is missing some. This sample has under 100,000 clones, with about 85% found just once. This CDR3 has 15 amino acids. CDR1 and CDR2 from the germline V gene are MGHRA and YSYEKL. Trimming pared 5 bases from V and 7 bases from J, leaving 15 bases between. A remark on this clone: The antigen remains unidentified.

The TCR sequence derives from a man aged 45 to 65 with renal cell carcinoma. The sequencing here drew on blood, taken from a patient whose treatment included radiotherapy and nephrectomy. V usage is TRBV4-1 and J usage is TRBJ1-6; D is undetermined. This CDR3 is CASSYVEGGNSPLHF. The CDR3 nucleotides read TGCGCCAGCAGCTATGTTGAGGGAGGGAATTCACCCCTCCACTTT.